The sequence of this T cell receptor beta chain was determined in a study of technical replicates of blood from several donors. TCRdb's table, derived via immunoSEQ multiplex PCR, lists solely in-frame clones and lacks some. The sample has about 80,000 clones, 90% to 95% seen once; the top ten hold around 0.41%. CDR3 size: 16 residues. The chain uses TRBV21-1 and TRBJ1-5; the D call in the table, TRBD1, was not verified against the DNA. TRBV21-1 is a pseudogene locus. Sequencing was performed on T cells isolated from PBMCs. The TCR sequence derives from a human donor in good health. CDR3 bases: TGTGCCAGCACTGACAGGGGAGGCCCTCTAGGGCAGCCCCAGCATTTT. As protein: CASTDRGGPLGQPQHF.